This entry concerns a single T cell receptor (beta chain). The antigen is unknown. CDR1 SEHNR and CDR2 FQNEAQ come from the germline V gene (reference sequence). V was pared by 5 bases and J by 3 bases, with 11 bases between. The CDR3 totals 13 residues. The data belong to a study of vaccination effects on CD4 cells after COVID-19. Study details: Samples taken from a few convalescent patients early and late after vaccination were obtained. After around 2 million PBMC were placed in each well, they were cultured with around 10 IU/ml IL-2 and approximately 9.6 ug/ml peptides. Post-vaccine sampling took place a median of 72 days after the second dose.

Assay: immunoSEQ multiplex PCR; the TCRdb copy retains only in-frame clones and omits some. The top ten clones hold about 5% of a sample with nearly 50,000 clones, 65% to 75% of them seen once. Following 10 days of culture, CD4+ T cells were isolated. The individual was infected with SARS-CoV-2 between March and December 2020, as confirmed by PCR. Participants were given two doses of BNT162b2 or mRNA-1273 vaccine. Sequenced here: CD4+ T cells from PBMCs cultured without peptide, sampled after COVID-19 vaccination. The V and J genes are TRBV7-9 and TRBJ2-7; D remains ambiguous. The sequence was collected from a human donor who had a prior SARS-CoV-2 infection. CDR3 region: CASSHGANYEQYF. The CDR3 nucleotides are TGTGCCAGCAGCCACGGAGCCAACTACGAGCAGTACTTC.